This TCR beta chain is from a study of blood T cell repertoires in COVID-19. Study-wide context: Researchers got acute and convalescent COVID-19 samples from the United States, Italy and Spain.

There are 13 residues in the CDR3. The V and J ends lost 0 bases and 9 bases respectively, with 9 bases between them. Germline lookup yields CDR1 MGHRA and CDR2 YSYEKL. Per the original data handling: Reference gene primer amplification in the assay estimated nucleated cell counts. Clones were read by immunoSEQ multiplex PCR, and TCRdb kept only the in-frame ones, dropping some. The V and J calls and clone size come from that table; D and trimming were worked out from the DNA. The sample lists some 330,000 clones, around 92% seen once, with about 1.7% in the top ten. The chain joins TRBV4-1 to TRBJ2-1; tentatively, D is TRBD2 (6 bases). This TCR derives from a young woman with COVID-19, enrolled during active disease. Source material: peripheral blood. The CDR3 coding sequence is TGCGCCAGCAGCCAAGAGAGGGGAGGTGAGCAGTTCTTC. Its translation: CASSQERGGEQFF.